Following are 7 T cell receptor beta chains from one sample sequenced in a study of T-cell memory formation after mild COVID-19. TCRdb reanalysed the 5' RACE reads using MiXCR and keeps one entry per CDR3 protein. Counted here are about 340,000 distinct CDR3 sequences, around 21% occurring once; the ten biggest clones make up about 12%. Sequencing was carried out using PBMCs or a T cell subset sorted from them (not recorded which). The receptors originated from an adult woman who had mild COVID-19 (a few samples of this study predate the infection). Cell type and time point are not known.

This clonotype was seen a handful of times. This sequence joins TRBV24-1 and TRBJ2-5; D is uncertain. Germline V gene lookup returns CDR1 KGHDR and CDR2 SFDVKD. The V and J ends lost 9 bases and 1 base respectively, with 14 bases between them. The CDR3 has 14 amino acids. The CDR3 region is CATSRSGPQETQYF. The CDR3 nucleotides read TGTGCCACCTCGAGGTCTGGGCCCCAAGAGACCCAGTACTTC.

As DNA, the CDR3 is TGTGCCAGTAGTCGGCATCTATCACCCCTCCACTTT. This gives the protein CASSRHLSPLHF. The genes are TRBV19 and TRBJ1-6; D remains unclear. V was clipped by 5 bases and J by 10 bases, with 9 bases between them. There are 12 residues in the CDR3. The germline V gene has CDR1 LNHDA and CDR2 SQIVND (reference sequence).

The chain joins TRBV15 to TRBJ2-7, with 8 bases lining up with TRBD1. Germline assignment: CDR1 LNHNV and CDR2 YYDKDF (reference sequence). This CDR3 has 14 residues. V lost 6 bases to trimming and J lost 2 bases; unmatched junction nucleotides: 6. Here the CDR3 DNA reads TGTGCCACCAGATACACAGGGGGGACCTACGAGCAGTACTTC. Its translation is CATRYTGGTYEQYF.

This clonotype was recorded a few times. The V call is TRBV5-1, the J call TRBJ1-1, with unresolved D. The CDR3 sequence is 17 residues long. Trimming left V 0 bases short and J 4 bases short, with 19 bases between. Per the germline V gene, CDR1 is SGHRS and CDR2 is YFSETQ. The CDR3 DNA follows: TGCGCCAGCAGCTTGGACGGCAACGTTTGGGGAAGCACTGAAGCTTTCTTT. It yields the protein CASSLDGNVWGSTEAFF.

A few counts support this clonotype. J is TRBJ2-3 and V is TRBV5-1, with TRBD2 as a possible D gene (5 bases). The CDR3 runs 15 residues. Trimming stripped 1 base from V and 0 bases from J, with 9 bases between. Germline V gives CDR1 SGHRS, CDR2 YFSETQ. CDR3 region: CASSLSKRSTDTQYF. Written as DNA, the CDR3 is TGCGCCAGCAGCTTGTCCAAGCGGAGCACAGATACGCAGTATTTT.

The chain links TRBV19 to TRBJ1-1; 8 bases are shared with TRBD1. The CDR3 contains 13 residues. V dropped 10 bases and J dropped 2; count of bases not matched to a gene: 6. The germline CDR1 and CDR2 sequences are LNHDA and SQIVND (reference sequence). CDR3 residues: CAIHGQGNTEAFF. As DNA, the CDR3 is TGTGCCATTCATGGACAGGGTAACACTGAAGCTTTCTTT.

The gene calls are TRBV6-1 and TRBJ2-2, with D hard to call. There are 15 residues in the CDR3. Germline V gene data show CDR1 as MNHNS and CDR2 as SASEGT. V was trimmed by 6 bases and J by 4 bases, leaving 15 bases between them. CDR3 nucleotides: TGTGCCAGCAGGCTTCCGGCAGGAGCCACCGGGGAGCTGTTTTTT. Translating it yields CASRLPAGATGELFF.